A single sample gave rise to the 7 T cell receptor beta chains below, sequenced in a study of cytomegalovirus exposure and HLA in healthy donors. The table came from immunoSEQ multiplex PCR; TCRdb's copy has only in-frame clones and leaves some out. The sample contains approximately 160,000 clones, about four fifths of which appear only once. The specimen sequenced was PBMCs. These receptors were taken from a young man in good health and CMV-seropositive.

The rearrangement links TRBV7-9 to TRBJ1-5; TRBD1 is a possible D gene (6 bases). Trimming cost V 10 bases and J 1 base, with 17 bases left between them. This CDR3 is built from 15 residues. The germline V gene encodes CDR1 SEHNR and CDR2 FQNEAQ (reference sequence). Written as DNA, the CDR3 is TGTGCCACCTCCGGGGGGCAGGGGAGCAATCAGCCCCAGCATTTT. This gives the protein CATSGGQGSNQPQHF.

This clone showed up just once. This rearrangement joins TRBV4-1 to TRBJ1-4, with D maybe TRBD1 (6 bases). The CDR3 is 15 amino acids. Germline V gene data show CDR1 as MGHRA and CDR2 as YSYEKL. V lost 4 bases and J lost 0, with 9 bases in between. CDR3 sequence: CASSPGVATNEKLFF. CDR3 coding DNA: TGCGCCAGCAGCCCAGGGGTAGCAACTAATGAAAAACTGTTTTTT.

CDR3 loop: CASTPPGRGNSPLHF. In DNA, the CDR3 is TGTGCCAGCACCCCCCCGGGGAGAGGGAATTCACCCCTCCACTTT. V is TRBV7-2 and J is TRBJ1-6, with D uncertain. Trimming pared 7 bases from V and 7 bases from J, leaving 17 bases between. The CDR3 is 15 residues long. The V gene's germline CDR1 is SGHTA and CDR2 FQGNSA. The full variable domain, in which reference TRBV7-2 and TRBJ1-6 provide the parts outside the CDR3, is GAGVSQSPSNKVTEKGKDVELRCDPISGHTALYWYRQSLGQGLEFLIYFQGNSAPDKSGLPSDRFSAERTGGSVSTLTIQRTQQEDSAVYLCASTPPGRGNSPLHFGNGTRLTVT.

The J gene is TRBJ2-3, the V gene TRBV5-1, with TRBD2 matching 15 bases. Germline loops: CDR1 SGHRS, CDR2 YFSETQ. The CDR3 spans 16 residues. The V segment lost 2 bases and the J segment 4 bases; nucleotides outside the gene matches: 2. The CDR3 region has the DNA TGCGCCAGCAGCTTTGGACTAGCGGGAGGGGCAGATACGCAGTATTTT. This gives the protein CASSFGLAGGADTQYF.

The J gene is TRBJ2-2, the V gene TRBV7-3; no definite D call. The V end lost 2 bases, the J end lost 6 bases, and 16 bases lay between the germline ends. The CDR3 sequence is 16 residues long. Per germline, CDR1 SGHTA and CDR2 FQGTGA. CDR3 sequence reads: CASSLVTGSGAGELFF. The CDR3 region has the DNA TGTGCCAGCAGCTTAGTTACCGGCTCAGGCGCCGGGGAGCTGTTTTTT.

In its sample, this clone was seen a few times. The gene calls are TRBV7-3 and TRBJ2-1, with 13 positions matching TRBD2. V gave up 5 bases and J gave up 5 bases; unmatched junction bases: 3. This CDR3 spans 15 amino acids. CDR1 and CDR2 from the germline V gene are SGHTA and FQGTGA. The CDR3 coding sequence is TGTGCCAGCAGCCCTGGACTAGCGGGAGACAATGAGCAGTTCTTC. Amino acids: CASSPGLAGDNEQFF.

The chain is built from TRBV7-3 and TRBJ2-1, with D possibly being TRBD2 (5 bases). Germline CDR1 SGHTA, CDR2 FQGTGA. The length of the CDR3 is 17 residues. The V and J ends lost 5 bases and 0 bases respectively, with 17 bases between them. The CDR3 is CASSPDFLGSSYNEQFF. In nucleotides, the CDR3 is TGTGCCAGCAGCCCCGACTTCCTAGGGAGCTCCTACAATGAGCAGTTCTTC.